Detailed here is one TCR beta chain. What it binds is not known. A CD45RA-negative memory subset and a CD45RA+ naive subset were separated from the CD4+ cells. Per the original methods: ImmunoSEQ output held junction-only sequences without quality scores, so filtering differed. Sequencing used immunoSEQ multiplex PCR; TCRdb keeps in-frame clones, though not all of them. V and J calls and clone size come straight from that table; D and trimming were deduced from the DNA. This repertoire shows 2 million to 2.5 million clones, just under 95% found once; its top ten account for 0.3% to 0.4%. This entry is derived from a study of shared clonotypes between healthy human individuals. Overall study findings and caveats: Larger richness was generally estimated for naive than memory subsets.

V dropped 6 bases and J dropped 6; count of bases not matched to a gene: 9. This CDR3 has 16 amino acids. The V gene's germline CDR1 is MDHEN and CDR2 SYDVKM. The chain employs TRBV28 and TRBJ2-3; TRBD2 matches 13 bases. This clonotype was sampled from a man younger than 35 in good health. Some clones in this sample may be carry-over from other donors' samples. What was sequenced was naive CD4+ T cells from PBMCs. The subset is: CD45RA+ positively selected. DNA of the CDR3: TGTGCCAGCAGACCTGGACTAGCGGGGGCAAGGGATACGCAGTATTTT. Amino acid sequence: CASRPGLAGARDTQYF.